These 21 T cell receptor beta chains came from one sample sequenced in a study of blood T cell repertoires in COVID-19. The protocol was immunoSEQ multiplex PCR, while the TCRdb copy is restricted to in-frame clones and leaves out a portion. The sample carries about 400,000 clones, roughly 87% recorded once. Material: PBMCs or T cells enriched from blood (not recorded which). These TCRs come from a woman under 40 who had recovered from COVID-19.

The rearrangement joins TRBV3-1 (or the pseudogene TRBV3-2) to TRBJ2-3, with TRBD2 matching 11 bases. J lost 5 bases, V lost 6 bases, and 7 bases had no gene match. Per the germline V gene, CDR1 is LGHDT and CDR2 is YNNKEL (reference sequence). CDR3 length: 15 residues. CDR3 in DNA: TGTGCCAGCAGTCTGGGACTAGCGGCTTTAGATACGCAGTATTTT. Amino acids: CASSLGLAALDTQYF.

The chain recombines TRBV6-1 with TRBJ2-3, with TRBD2 identical over 13 bases. CDR3 size: 17 residues. Germline CDR1 MNHNS, CDR2 SASEGT. With V trimmed by 4 bases and J by 2 bases, 6 bases remained unmatched. The CDR3, as DNA: TGTGCCAGCAGTGGGTCCGGGACTAGCGGGGTCACAGATACGCAGTATTTT. This translates into CASSGSGTSGVTDTQYF.

The V gene is TRBV5-4, the J gene TRBJ2-5, with TRBD2 matching over 8 bases. Germline CDR1 SGHNT, CDR2 YYREEE (reference sequence). The CDR3 runs to 14 residues. V lost 2 bases, J lost 1 base, and 1 base stayed unmatched. The CDR3 sequence is CASSFSGTQETQYF. CDR3 in DNA: TGTGCCAGCAGCTTTAGCGGGACCCAAGAGACCCAGTACTTC.

The chain carries TRBV27 and TRBJ2-1, with TRBD1 matching over 7 bases. The length of the CDR3 is 17 residues. J lost 11 bases, V lost 5 bases, and 21 bases had no gene match. Germline CDR1 and CDR2: MNHEY and SMNVEV (reference sequence). CDR3 sequence: CASSKFNGETGRPKQFF. In DNA form, the CDR3 reads TGTGCCAGCAGTAAATTTAACGGCGAGACAGGGAGACCTAAGCAGTTCTTC.

The CDR3 DNA reads TGTGCCAGCAGCCCCCATCCGGTGGAGGACTATGGCTACACCTTC. This translates into CASSPHPVEDYGYTF. The V call is TRBV5-4, the J call TRBJ1-2; no firm D call. CDR1 is SGHNT and CDR2 is YYREEE in the germline V gene (reference sequence). Trimming left V 4 bases short and J 3 bases short, with 16 bases between. The CDR3 has 15 amino acids. Based on the CDR3 plus reference TRBV5-4 and TRBJ1-2, the full variable domain is ETGVTQSPTHLIKTRGQQVTLRCSSQSGHNTVSWYQQALGQGPQFIFQYYREEENGRGNFPPRFSGLQFPNYSSELNVNALELDDSALYLCASSPHPVEDYGYTFGSGTRLTVV.

The V gene is TRBV9, the J gene TRBJ1-1; D gene ambiguous. V was shortened by 0 bases and J by 2 bases, with 11 bases between the two germline ends. Germline assignment: CDR1 SGDLS and CDR2 YYNGEE. CDR3 length equals 15 residues. CDR3 residues: CASSVGPPGNTEAFF. In DNA, the CDR3 is TGTGCCAGCAGCGTAGGGCCTCCGGGTAACACTGAAGCTTTCTTT.

The J gene is TRBJ1-4, the V gene TRBV5-1, with 10 bases lining up with TRBD1. CDR1 is SGHRS, CDR2 YFSETQ, per germline. This CDR3 comprises 15 residues. Unmatched junction bases numbered 4, after V lost 0 bases and J lost 8 bases. The CDR3 nucleotides are TGCGCCAGCAGCTTGGGACAGGGGGCCCACGAAAAACTGTTTTTT. Residues: CASSLGQGAHEKLFF.

The CDR3 reads CASSQEHTGPREGYTF. The DNA for the CDR3 is TGCGCCAGCAGCCAAGAGCATACCGGCCCCCGGGAAGGCTACACCTTC. V and J are TRBV4-1 and TRBJ1-2, with D unclear. Trimming removed 0 bases from V and 8 bases from J, with 19 bases in between. The CDR3 has 16 amino acids. CDR1 and CDR2 from the germline V gene are MGHRA and YSYEKL.

This chain's CDR3 is CASSLTREKNYGYTF. DNA of the CDR3: TGCGCCAGCAGCTTGACCAGGGAAAAGAACTATGGCTACACCTTC. This chain links TRBV5-1 with TRBJ1-2, with D possibly being TRBD1 (5 bases). CDR1 is SGHRS and CDR2 is YFSETQ in the germline V gene. The CDR3 extends over 15 amino acids. V was shortened by 1 base and J by 2 bases, with 12 bases between the two germline ends.

V and J are TRBV18 and TRBJ1-2; TRBD1 matches 8 bases. V shed 3 bases and J 8 bases; nucleotides not matched to a gene: 11. Germline assignment: CDR1 KGHSH and CDR2 LQKENI. The CDR3 covers 15 residues. The CDR3 sequence is CASSPTPGQAGGYTF. The CDR3 nucleotides read TGTGCCAGCTCACCTACACCGGGACAGGCCGGCGGCTACACCTTC.

This chain connects TRBV20-1 to TRBJ2-7; 7 positions match TRBD2. V shed 3 bases, J shed 5 bases, and the junction held 7 bases outside the gene matches. Germline V gene sequence: CDR1 DFQATT, CDR2 SNEGSKA (reference sequence). The CDR3 sequence is 13 residues long. The CDR3 DNA reads TGCAGTGCTAGTCGGTCTAGCGGCCACGAGCAGTACTTC. Its protein is CSASRSSGHEQYF.

This chain joins TRBV27 and TRBJ1-2; TRBD1 agrees at 9 bases. Germline values: CDR1 MNHEY, CDR2 SMNVEV (reference sequence). There are 13 residues in the CDR3. J gave up 7 bases and V 0 bases, and 0 bases lay outside the gene matches. In nucleotides, the CDR3 is TGTGCCAGCAGTTTATCGACAGGGGGTGGCTACACCTTC. Its translation is CASSLSTGGGYTF.

The chain links TRBV12-3 or TRBV12-4 to TRBJ1-5; possibly TRBD1 for D (5 bases). CDR3 size: 13 residues. V was clipped by 4 bases and J by 6 bases, with 10 bases between them. The CDR3 protein is CASSSSGIQPQHF. CDR3 sequence (DNA): TGTGCCAGCAGTTCATCAGGGATTCAGCCCCAGCATTTT.

The V and J genes are TRBV27 and TRBJ2-7; 8 bases are a match to TRBD2. V shed 5 bases, J shed 5 bases, and the junction held 11 bases outside the gene matches. The CDR3 extends over 15 amino acids. Germline values: CDR1 MNHEY, CDR2 SMNVEV (reference sequence). The CDR3 is CASSQRGTRGHEQYF. The CDR3 region has the DNA TGTGCCAGCAGTCAACGAGGGACTAGGGGTCACGAGCAGTACTTC.

CDR3 amino acids: CASSESYRDEQFF. Written as DNA, the CDR3 is TGTGCCAGCAGTGAATCTTACAGGGACGAGCAGTTCTTC. V usage is TRBV2 and J usage is TRBJ2-1; tentative D call: TRBD1 (6 bases). The germline V gene encodes CDR1 SNHLY and CDR2 FYNNEI. V gave up 2 bases and J gave up 10 bases, with 12 bases separating them. CDR3 size: 13 residues.

The chain joins TRBV15 to TRBJ1-3, with D unresolved. The CDR3 totals 14 residues. Germline-derived CDR1 and CDR2 are LNHNV and YYDKDF (reference sequence). V was shortened by 1 base and J by 4 bases, with 8 bases between the two germline ends. The CDR3 region is CATSRAGNGNTIYF. The CDR3 DNA follows: TGTGCCACCAGCAGAGCGGGGAACGGAAACACCATATATTTT.

The chain is built from TRBV19 and TRBJ1-1; 7 nucleotides agree with TRBD1. In germline, CDR1 is LNHDA, CDR2 SQIVND (reference sequence). V shed 7 bases and J 6 bases; nucleotides not matched to a gene: 14. The length of the CDR3 is 15 residues. This chain's CDR3 is CASNPAGGQGAEAFF. In nucleotides, the CDR3 is TGTGCCAGTAACCCCGCCGGTGGGCAGGGGGCTGAAGCTTTCTTT.

The chain uses TRBV29-1 and TRBJ1-2, with D hard to call. Germline loops: CDR1 SQVTM, CDR2 ANQGSEA. CDR3 length: 16 amino acids. V was shortened by 0 bases and J by 8 bases, with 22 bases between the two germline ends. The CDR3 DNA follows: TGCAGCGTTGAAGATCCCAGCGGCAGAGTGAGGTTCGGCTACACCTTC. Translation: CSVEDPSGRVRFGYTF.

This clone was found once. V is TRBV9 and J is TRBJ1-2, with D possibly matching TRBD1 (5 bases). Germline CDR1 is SGDLS and CDR2 is YYNGEE. V was cut by 0 bases and J by 4 bases, with 13 bases left in between. CDR3 length: 15 residues. The CDR3 DNA reads as TGTGCCAGCAGCGTAGCTCCAGGGTCGGGCTATGGCTACACCTTC. It translates to CASSVAPGSGYGYTF.

This chain uses TRBV4-2 with TRBJ1-1; TRBD1 agrees at 7 bases. Germline values: CDR1 LGHNA, CDR2 YNFKEQ. V lost 6 bases and J lost 4; bases outside the gene matches: 5. This CDR3 is built from 13 residues. As DNA, the CDR3 is TGTGCCAGCAGGGCCCCAGGGGGCACTGAAGCTTTCTTT. It codes for CASRAPGGTEAFF.

The chain joins TRBV5-8 to TRBJ1-5, with D perhaps matching TRBD1 (5 bases). Germline V CDR1 and CDR2: SGHTS, YDEGEE. Trimming took 4 bases from V and 4 from J, leaving 12 bases between them. This CDR3 has 14 amino acids. CDR3 region: CASSPGGGNQPQHF. CDR3 nucleotide sequence: TGTGCCAGCAGCCCCGGGGGGGGGAATCAGCCCCAGCATTTT.